This T cell receptor (beta chain) is drawn from a study of Ad26.COV2.S vaccination and SARS-CoV-2 variants. Study conclusions and caveats: Reports say spike-specific CD8+ and CD4+ T cell responses covered substantial breadth after vaccination.

TCRdb keeps only in-frame clones here, not all; method: immunoSEQ multiplex PCR. The table lists 320,000 or so clones, about 90% of them singletons. The treatment was: around 19 received Ad26.COV2.S at low or high dose, single or two shots; about 5 received placebo; per-sample allocation not given. Sampling was performed 63 days after the first vaccine or placebo injection. Recruitment in Boston yielded a donor of adult age, 18-55 years. As concerns this clone: Its antigen is currently unknown.

This CDR3 region has 15 residues. Germline V gene lookup returns CDR1 MNHEY and CDR2 SMNVEV (reference sequence). Trimming stripped 0 bases from V and 4 bases from J, with 10 bases between. This clonotype originated in a person aged 18-65 years who received the Ad26.COV2.S COVID-19 vaccine or a placebo. The source material was peripheral blood, sampled in a trial of Ad26.COV2.S vaccine versus placebo. This chain links TRBV27 with TRBJ1-3; a possible D gene is TRBD1 (5 bases). For the CDR3, the DNA is TGTGCCAGCAGTTTATCCGGGACGGTAGGAAACACCATATATTTT. This gives the protein CASSLSGTVGNTIYF.